A selection of T cell receptor beta chains follows, all from one sample in a study of vaccination and CD4 T cells after COVID-19. One entry per CDR3 protein, called by TCRdb with MiXCR from the PCR reads. The sample yields about 12,000 distinct CDR3 sequences, approximately 59% seen once. Which antigens these TCRs recognize remains unknown. Sequencing input: CD4+ T cells from blood, cultured in vitro. The source is a human donor who had recovered from COVID-19. CDR3s include the opening cysteine and the closing phenylalanine or tryptophan. The order of the fields is J gene, CDR3 length, D gene, V gene, clone size, CDR3 DNA, CDR3 protein. A D gene is named only where the DNA matches it firmly. Size values are once, few and many counts, or a class for expanded clones, and some rows have none.

TRBJ2-3 | 15 | NA | TRBV2 | NA | TGTGCCAGCATATTCAGTAGAGGGGGTGGAGATACGCAGTATTTT | CASIFSRGGGDTQYF
TRBJ1-2 | 12 | NA | TRBV6-5 | NA | TGTGCCAGCAGTTACGGGAGCTATGGCTACACCTTC | CASSYGSYGYTF
TRBJ2-7 | 14 | NA | TRBV27 | NA | TGTGCCAGCGCCCGCGGGGACAGAAGATACGAGCAGTACTTC | CASARGDRRYEQYF
TRBJ2-5 | 17 | TRBD2 | TRBV20-1 | NA | TGCAGTGCTACTATCTGGACTAGCGGGAGAGGGGAGGAGACCCAGTACTTC | CSATIWTSGRGEETQYF
TRBJ2-4 | 12 | NA | TRBV15 | few | TGTGCCACCAGCAGAGGTGAGACGTCAAAGTACTTC | CATSRGETSKYF
TRBJ2-3 | 16 | TRBD2 | TRBV7-8 | NA | TGTGCCAGCAGCTTAGCGCAAGGACTAGGCACAGATACGCAGTATTTT | CASSLAQGLGTDTQYF
TRBJ2-3 | 12 | NA | TRBV6-2/TRBV6-3 | NA | TGTGCCAGCAGGGACGTCGTAGATACGCAGTATTTT | CASRDVVDTQYF
TRBJ2-3 | 14 | NA | TRBV11-1 | NA | TGTGCCAGCAGCTCAGGGATGGGTACAGATACGCAGTATTTT | CASSSGMGTDTQYF
TRBJ2-5 | 11 | NA | TRBV6-2/TRBV6-3 | once | TGTGCCAGCAGTTCGTCAGAGACCCAGTACTTC | CASSSSETQYF
TRBJ1-1 | 11 | NA | TRBV5-1 | few | TGCGCCAGCAGCTTGCAAGGGGAAGCTTTCTTT | CASSLQGEAFF
TRBJ2-3 | 16 | TRBD1 | TRBV20-1 | few | TGCAGTGCTAGAGATACCGACAGGGGTAGGGCAGATACGCAGTATTTT | CSARDTDRGRADTQYF
TRBJ2-2 | 14 | NA | TRBV5-1 | once | TGCGCCAGCAGCTTGTTATTGGGATCCGGGGAGCTGTTTTTT | CASSLLLGSGELFF
TRBJ2-7 | 15 | TRBD2 | TRBV20-1 | once | TGCAGTGCTAGAGATAGGACTAGCGGCTCCTACGAGCAGTACTTC | CSARDRTSGSYEQYF
TRBJ1-5 | 16 | NA | TRBV20-1 | NA | TGCAGTGCTAGAGATCGGGGGATCCTGAGAGATCAGCCCCAGCATTTT | CSARDRGILRDQPQHF
TRBJ1-1 | 13 | TRBD1 | TRBV20-1 | few | TGCAGTGCGGTGAACAGGGGAGGCGCTGAAGCTTTCTTT | CSAVNRGGAEAFF
TRBJ1-1 | 16 | NA | TRBV20-1 | few | TGCAGTGCTAGTGAGGGAGGGCGCCGGGGGTACACTGAAGCTTTCTTT | CSASEGGRRGYTEAFF
TRBJ2-7 | 13 | NA | TRBV5-4 | NA | TGTGCCAGCAGCGAGATCGGTATCTACGAGCAGTACTTC | CASSEIGIYEQYF
TRBJ2-1 | 13 | NA | TRBV20-1 | NA | TGCAGTGAACTGGACTGGAAAGACAATGAGCAGTTCTTC | CSELDWKDNEQFF
TRBJ1-2 | 14 | TRBD1 | TRBV5-6 | NA | TGTGCCAGCAGCTCGGACAGGGGGACATATGGCTACACCTTC | CASSSDRGTYGYTF
TRBJ2-7 | 15 | NA | TRBV12-2 | NA | TGTGCAAGTCGCTCACGACTAGCGGGAGCGTACGAGCAGTACTTC | CASRSRLAGAYEQYF
TRBJ1-1 | 13 | NA | TRBV10-3 | NA | TGTGCCATCAGTGGGACAGAGAACACTGAAGCTTTCTTT | CAISGTENTEAFF
TRBJ2-5 | 13 | NA | TRBV19 | NA | TGTGCCAGTAGGGGGAGTCAGCAAGAGACCCAGTACTTC | CASRGSQQETQYF
TRBJ1-2 | 12 | NA | TRBV6-2/TRBV6-3 | NA | TGTGCCAGCAGTTACGCTAACTATGGCTACACCTTC | CASSYANYGYTF
TRBJ2-7 | 18 | TRBD2 | TRBV2 | medium-sized | TGTGCCAGCAGTGAACAACTAGCGGGTATAGGCTTTCGTTCCGGGCAGTACTTC | CASSEQLAGIGFRSGQYF
TRBJ1-2 | 15 | NA | TRBV20-1 | few | TGCAGTGCCCCAATGGTGGTTGGGAGCGCCAATGGCTACACCTTC | CSAPMVVGSANGYTF
TRBJ2-3 | 15 | NA | TRBV10-3 | NA | TGTGCCATCAGTGACCCGGGCGAGACTACAGATACGCAGTATTTT | CAISDPGETTDTQYF
TRBJ2-7 | 14 | TRBD1 | TRBV30 | NA | TGTGCCTGGGGAGACCGGGACAGACGCTACGAGCAGTACTTC | CAWGDRDRRYEQYF
TRBJ2-1 | 18 | TRBD2 | TRBV20-1 | NA | TGCAGTGCTTTCGGGACTAGCGGGAGGCCCAGCTCCTACAATGAGCAGTTCTTC | CSAFGTSGRPSSYNEQFF
TRBJ2-5 | 13 | TRBD1 | TRBV29-1 | NA | TGCAGCGTTGAACTACAGGGGTGGGAGACCCAGTACTTC | CSVELQGWETQYF
TRBJ2-5 | 12 | NA | TRBV30 | NA | TGTGCCTGGGCAGGGAGTGACGAGACCCAGTACTTC | CAWAGSDETQYF
TRBJ2-7 | 16 | TRBD2 | TRBV15 | once | TGTGCCACCAGCCAAGGACCGGGACTAGCGTCCTACGAGCAGTACTTC | CATSQGPGLASYEQYF
TRBJ2-1 | 15 | TRBD2 | TRBV7-9 | NA | TGTGCCAGCAGCAAACCGACTAGCGGTTACAATGAGCAGTTCTTC | CASSKPTSGYNEQFF
TRBJ1-5 | 15 | NA | TRBV4-1 | once | TGCGCCAGCAGCCAAGAGTGGTTTAGCAATCAGCCCCAGCATTTT | CASSQEWFSNQPQHF
TRBJ1-4 | 14 | NA | TRBV7-6 | few | TGTGCCAGCAGCTCGGCCGGGTGGAGGGAAAAACTGTTTTTT | CASSSAGWREKLFF
TRBJ1-5 | 16 | TRBD1 | TRBV6-1 | NA | TGTGCCAGCAGCCCAGGGGGGGTAAGGGGCAATCGGCCCCAGCATTTT | CASSPGGVRGNRPQHF
TRBJ2-3 | 15 | TRBD1 | TRBV2 | NA | TGTGCCAGCAGATTACAGGGGATCGGCACAGATACGCAGTATTTT | CASRLQGIGTDTQYF
TRBJ2-7 | 15 | TRBD2 | TRBV27 | NA | TGTGCCAGCAGTTCGGCGCTAGCGGGCCCCTACGAGCAGTACTTC | CASSSALAGPYEQYF
TRBJ2-7 | 12 | NA | TRBV7-2 | NA | TGTGCCAGCAGGGGCAGCACCTACGAGCAGTACTTC | CASRGSTYEQYF
TRBJ1-2 | 14 | NA | TRBV30 | once | TGTGCCTGGAGTGTAATCGGAGGGGCTATAGGCTACACCTTC | CAWSVIGGAIGYTF
TRBJ1-6 | 14 | NA | TRBV27 | NA | TGTGCCAGCAGTTTCCGACAGTATAATTCACCCCTCCACTTT | CASSFRQYNSPLHF
TRBJ2-3 | 16 | NA | TRBV19 | NA | TGTGCCAGTAGTATGGTTGGGAGACAAAGCACAGATACGCAGTATTTT | CASSMVGRQSTDTQYF
TRBJ1-5 | 16 | NA | TRBV27 | NA | TGTGCCAGCAGTCCTCGGGTACAGGTGAACAATCAGCCCCAGCATTTT | CASSPRVQVNNQPQHF
TRBJ2-5 | 14 | TRBD2 | TRBV5-1 | NA | TGCGCCAGCAGCTCGACTAGCGGGGCAGAGACCCAGTACTTC | CASSSTSGAETQYF
TRBJ1-5 | 16 | NA | TRBV7-2 | medium-sized | TGTGCCAGCAGCTTAGAAGCTCTCTGGGGCAATCAGCCCCAGCATTTT | CASSLEALWGNQPQHF
TRBJ1-5 | 15 | NA | TRBV7-8 | few | TGTGCCAGCAGCTTGGGCCGGGCCCCCAGTCAGCCCCAGCATTTT | CASSLGRAPSQPQHF
TRBJ2-2 | 16 | TRBD2 | TRBV20-1 | once | TGCAGTGCTAGAGATTCTGGCGGGAGAGGGACCGGGGAGCTGTTTTTT | CSARDSGGRGTGELFF
TRBJ2-3 | 11 | NA | TRBV6-1 | NA | TGTGCCAGCGGGTTCACAGATACGCAGTATTTT | CASGFTDTQYF
TRBJ2-6 | 13 | NA | TRBV25-1 | NA | TGTGCCAGCAGTGGGACTGGGGCCAACGTCCTGACTTTC | CASSGTGANVLTF
TRBJ1-5 | 14 | NA | TRBV7-2 | NA | TGTGCCAGCAGCTCCTTAGGGAGCAATCAGCCCCAGCATTTT | CASSSLGSNQPQHF
TRBJ2-5 | 15 | TRBD1 | TRBV11-3 | once | TGTGCCAGCAGCTTAGAAGGACAGGGTGTAGAGACCCAGTACTTC | CASSLEGQGVETQYF
TRBJ2-1 | 15 | TRBD2 | TRBV20-1 | few | TGCAGTGCTAAAGGATCCGCTAGCGGCTACAATGAGCAGTTCTTC | CSAKGSASGYNEQFF
TRBJ1-5 | 16 | NA | TRBV4-2 | NA | TGTGCCAGAAATATAGGGGGGTCGTATGGCAATCAGCCCCAGCATTTT | CARNIGGSYGNQPQHF
TRBJ2-7 | 16 | NA | TRBV6-2/TRBV6-3 | NA | TGTGCCAGCAGTTACACCAAAGGGCTAGTTCGGTACGAGCAGTACTTC | CASSYTKGLVRYEQYF
TRBJ1-5 | 17 | TRBD1 | TRBV6-1 | few | TGTGCCAGCAGTGAAATTTGGGGGGACAGGGGGCATCAGCCCCAGCATTTT | CASSEIWGDRGHQPQHF
TRBJ2-5 | 16 | TRBD2 | TRBV7-9 | NA | TGTGCCAGCAGCTTATATAGGCTAGCGGACAAAGAGACCCAGTACTTC | CASSLYRLADKETQYF
TRBJ2-7 | 12 | NA | TRBV29-1 | once | TGCAGCGTCGGACCCAAGTCGGCCGAGCAGTACTTC | CSVGPKSAEQYF
TRBJ1-5 | 14 | TRBD1 | TRBV30 | few | TGTGCCTGGAGTTTGACAGGGGGCGATCAGCCCCAGCATTTT | CAWSLTGGDQPQHF
TRBJ1-6 | 12 | NA | TRBV10-3 | NA | TGTGCCATCAGAATTGGGGAGGGCCCCCTCCACTTT | CAIRIGEGPLHF